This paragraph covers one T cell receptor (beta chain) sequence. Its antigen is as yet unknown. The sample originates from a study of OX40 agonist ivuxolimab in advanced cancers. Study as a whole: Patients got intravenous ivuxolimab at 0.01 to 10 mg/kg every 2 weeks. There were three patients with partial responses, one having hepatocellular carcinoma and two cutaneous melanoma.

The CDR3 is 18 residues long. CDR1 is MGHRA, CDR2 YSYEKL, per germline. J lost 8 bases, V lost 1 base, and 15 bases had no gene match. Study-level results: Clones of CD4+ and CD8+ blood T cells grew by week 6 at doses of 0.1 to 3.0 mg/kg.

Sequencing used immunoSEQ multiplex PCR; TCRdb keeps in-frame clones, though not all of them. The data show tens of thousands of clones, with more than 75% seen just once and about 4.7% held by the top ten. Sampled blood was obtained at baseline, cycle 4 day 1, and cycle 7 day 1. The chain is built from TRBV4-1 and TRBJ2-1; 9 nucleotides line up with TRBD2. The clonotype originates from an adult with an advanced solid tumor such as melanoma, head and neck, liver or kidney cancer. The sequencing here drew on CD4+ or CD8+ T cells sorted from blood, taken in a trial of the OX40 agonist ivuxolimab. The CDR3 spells CASSQGMGGRAGLDEQFF. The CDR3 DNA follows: TGCGCCAGCAGCCAAGGCATGGGCGGGAGGGCCGGGTTGGATGAGCAGTTCTTC.